This entry features one T cell receptor (beta chain) sequence. The antigen remains unidentified. After removal of 6 bases from V and 4 bases from J, the junction contained 9 bases not matched to a gene. Germline lookup yields CDR1 MNHNY and CDR2 SVGAGI (reference sequence). The CDR3 spans 14 residues. Researchers ran the PCR with 60 Vbeta and 13 Jbeta primers. Clones were sequenced by immunoSEQ multiplex PCR, and TCRdb holds only the in-frame ones, with some missing. The sample carries roughly 130,000 clones, 75% to 90% recorded once. This specimen comes from a study of cytomegalovirus exposure and HLA in healthy donors. Study background: T cells numbering about 200 million yielded some 100 million unique TCR beta sequences in an earlier analysis. Falling in the Caucasian-associated ancestry cluster were about 83% of a few hundred genotyped donors. Overall study results and limits: Analysis was carried out at a later point, and it linked a missense DCLRE1C variant to TCR beta V- and J-gene trimming.

The receptor was isolated from a male donor in good health and CMV-seronegative. The specimen was PBMCs. The rearrangement joins TRBV6-6 to TRBJ2-7, with 7 positions matching TRBD1. The CDR3 loop reads CASRDDRDRYEQYF. CDR3 nucleotide sequence: TGTGCCAGCAGAGACGACAGGGATCGGTACGAGCAGTACTTC.